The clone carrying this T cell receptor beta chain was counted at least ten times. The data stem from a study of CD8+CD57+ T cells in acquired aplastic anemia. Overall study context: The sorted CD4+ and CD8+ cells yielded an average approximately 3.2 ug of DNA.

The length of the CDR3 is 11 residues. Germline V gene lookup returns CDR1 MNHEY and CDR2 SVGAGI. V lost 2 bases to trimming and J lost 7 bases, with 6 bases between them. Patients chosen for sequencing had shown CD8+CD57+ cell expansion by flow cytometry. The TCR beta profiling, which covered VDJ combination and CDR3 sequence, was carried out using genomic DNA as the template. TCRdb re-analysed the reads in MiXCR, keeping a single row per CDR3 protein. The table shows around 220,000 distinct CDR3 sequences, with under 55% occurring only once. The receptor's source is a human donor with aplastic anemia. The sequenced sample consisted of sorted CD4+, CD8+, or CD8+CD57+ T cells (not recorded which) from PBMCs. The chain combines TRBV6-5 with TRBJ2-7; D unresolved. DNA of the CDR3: TGTGCCAGCAGTTACGTCGGGGAGCAGTACTTC. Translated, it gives CASSYVGEQYF.